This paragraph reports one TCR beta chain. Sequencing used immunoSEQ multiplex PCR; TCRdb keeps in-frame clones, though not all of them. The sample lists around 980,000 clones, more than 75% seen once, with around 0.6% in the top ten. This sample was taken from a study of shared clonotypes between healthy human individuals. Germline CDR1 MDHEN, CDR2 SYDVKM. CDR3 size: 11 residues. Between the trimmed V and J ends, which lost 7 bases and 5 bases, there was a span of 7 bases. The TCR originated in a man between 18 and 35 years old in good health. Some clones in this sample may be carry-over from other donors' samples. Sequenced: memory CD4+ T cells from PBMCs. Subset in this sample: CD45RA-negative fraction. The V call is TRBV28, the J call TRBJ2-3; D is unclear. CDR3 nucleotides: TGTGCCAGCAAATACAGAGATACGCAGTATTTT. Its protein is CASKYRDTQYF.